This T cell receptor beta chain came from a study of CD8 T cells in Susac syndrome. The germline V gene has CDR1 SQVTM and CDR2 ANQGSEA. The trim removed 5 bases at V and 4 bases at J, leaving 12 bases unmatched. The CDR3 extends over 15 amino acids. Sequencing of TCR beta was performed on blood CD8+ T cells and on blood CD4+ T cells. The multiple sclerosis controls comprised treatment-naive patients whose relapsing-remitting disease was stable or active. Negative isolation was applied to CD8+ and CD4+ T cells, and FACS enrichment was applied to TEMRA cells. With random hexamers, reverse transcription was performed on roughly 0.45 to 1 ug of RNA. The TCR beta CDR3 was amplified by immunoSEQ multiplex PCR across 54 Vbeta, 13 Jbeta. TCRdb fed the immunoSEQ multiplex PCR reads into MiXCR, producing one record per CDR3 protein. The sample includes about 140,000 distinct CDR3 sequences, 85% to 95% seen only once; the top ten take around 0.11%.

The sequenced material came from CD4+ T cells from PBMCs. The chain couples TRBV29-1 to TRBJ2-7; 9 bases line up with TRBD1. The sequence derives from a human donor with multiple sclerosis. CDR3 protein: CSVFSQGAHRYEQYF. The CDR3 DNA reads TGCAGCGTTTTCTCACAGGGGGCGCATCGGTACGAGCAGTACTTC.